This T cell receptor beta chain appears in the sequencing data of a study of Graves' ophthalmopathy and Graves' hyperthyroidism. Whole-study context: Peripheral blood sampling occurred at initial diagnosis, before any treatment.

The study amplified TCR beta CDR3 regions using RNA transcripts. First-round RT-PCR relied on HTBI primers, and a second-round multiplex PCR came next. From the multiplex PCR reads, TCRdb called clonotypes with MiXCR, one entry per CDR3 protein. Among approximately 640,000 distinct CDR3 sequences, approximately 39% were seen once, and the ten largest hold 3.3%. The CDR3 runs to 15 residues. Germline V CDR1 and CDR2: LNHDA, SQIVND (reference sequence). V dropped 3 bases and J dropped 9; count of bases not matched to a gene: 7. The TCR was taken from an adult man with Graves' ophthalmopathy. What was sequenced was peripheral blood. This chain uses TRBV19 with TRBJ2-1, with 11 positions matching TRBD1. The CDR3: CASSIGQGAGSEQFF. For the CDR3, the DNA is TGTGCCAGTAGTATCGGACAGGGGGCGGGTAGTGAGCAGTTCTTC.